A selection of T cell receptor beta chains follows, all from one sample in a study of blood T cell repertoires in COVID-19. This table comes from immunoSEQ multiplex PCR, and its TCRdb copy is limited to in-frame clones, with some not included. Of approximately 94,000 clones listed, about 77% are singletons. The sequencing sample was made of peripheral blood. The receptors stem from a woman between 65 and 79 years old with acute or convalescent COVID-19. Both conserved end residues are part of each CDR3. A D gene is named only where the DNA matches it firmly. Size is omitted from some rows. Given values are once, few, many or a class for expanded clones.

d_call	cdr3_length	clone_size	v_call	j_call	cdr3_nt	cdr3_aa
.	15	.	TRBV28	TRBJ1-4	TGTGCCAGCAGTTTATGGGGAGAGCGAATAGAAAAACTGTTTTTT	CASSLWGERIEKLFF
TRBD1	14	.	TRBV2	TRBJ1-4	TGTGCCACCTCTGGCGACAGGGTGGACGGAAAACTGTTTTTT	CATSGDRVDGKLFF
.	15	.	TRBV19	TRBJ1-3	TGTGCCAGTGACGACCTTCAGGGACTTCATCGCACCATATATTTT	CASDDLQGLHRTIYF
.	11	.	TRBV6-4	TRBJ1-2	TGTGCCAGCAGTGACTCTGGCGGCTACACCTTC	CASSDSGGYTF
.	15	.	TRBV19	TRBJ1-3	TGTGCCAGTAGCACCATTCTAGGCTCTGGAAACACCATATATTTT	CASSTILGSGNTIYF
TRBD2	18	.	TRBV6-1	TRBJ2-3	TGTGCCAGCAGTGCCCGAACTAGCGGGGGGGCCTCGTCCTTTACGCAGTATTTT	CASSARTSGGASSFTQYF
TRBD2	13	.	TRBV12-3/TRBV12-4	TRBJ2-5	TGTGCCAGCACTACTAGCGAAGTGGAGACCCAGTACTTC	CASTTSEVETQYF
.	15	once	TRBV19	TRBJ1-3	TGTGCCAGTAGTAAATGGGCCATCTCTGGAAACACCATATATTTT	CASSKWAISGNTIYF
TRBD2	17	.	TRBV9	TRBJ2-3	TGTGCCAGCAGCTTCATAGCGGGGGGGCTCGGGACAGATACGCAGTATTTT	CASSFIAGGLGTDTQYF
.	11	.	TRBV2	TRBJ2-7	TGTGCCAGCCTGAGTTCCTACGAGCAGTACTTC	CASLSSYEQYF
TRBD2	13	.	TRBV2	TRBJ2-7	TGTGCCAGCAAGGGACTAGCGGACTACGAGCAGTACTTC	CASKGLADYEQYF
TRBD1	16	.	TRBV30	TRBJ1-6	TGTGCCTGGAGTGTACCAACGGGGACAGCTAATTCACCCCTCCACTTT	CAWSVPTGTANSPLHF
.	14	.	TRBV24-1	TRBJ1-1	TGTGCCACCAGTGATTTGCATGCGGAGGGGGAAGCTTTCTTT	CATSDLHAEGEAFF
.	17	.	TRBV7-8	TRBJ1-3	TGTGCCAGCAGCTTAGGGGGGGGGCGGCATTCTGGAAACACCATATATTTT	CASSLGGGRHSGNTIYF
.	14	.	TRBV11-2	TRBJ2-7	TGTGCCACCCAGAAGAACGGCGGAGCCTACGAGCAGTACTTC	CATQKNGGAYEQYF
TRBD1	18	.	TRBV19	TRBJ1-6	TGTGCCAGTACCCCAACAATGGGGCGTGGACAGGGGAGATCACCCCTCCACTTT	CASTPTMGRGQGRSPLHF
.	13	.	TRBV5-5	TRBJ2-3	TGTGCCAGCAGCTTGACTAGCACAGATACGCAGTATTTT	CASSLTSTDTQYF
.	14	.	TRBV29-1	TRBJ1-1	TGCAGCGTACAAGGACATTTGGGGAACACTGAAGCTTTCTTT	CSVQGHLGNTEAFF
.	14	.	TRBV2	TRBJ1-5	TGTGCCAGCAGTGAAACTAGGACGAATCAGCCCCAGCATTTT	CASSETRTNQPQHF
.	16	.	TRBV11-2	TRBJ2-6	TGTGCCAGCTCTGGTCGCCAGGGGCCTGGGGCCAACGTCCTGACTTTC	CASSGRQGPGANVLTF
.	15	few	TRBV6-5	TRBJ1-5	.	CASSSSDRGAQPQHF
.	13	.	TRBV14	TRBJ1-1	TGTGCCAGCAGCCCGCCAGGAGGGGTCGGAGCTTTCTTT	CASSPPGGVGAFF
TRBD1	15	few	TRBV10-3	TRBJ1-3	TGTGCCATCAGTGAGTTGACAGGGGCGGGAAACACCATATATTTT	CAISELTGAGNTIYF
.	15	.	TRBV3-1/TRBV3-2	TRBJ1-2	TGTGCCAGCAGCCAAGATGGCCGAGGCAACTATGGCTACACCTTC	CASSQDGRGNYGYTF
.	14	once	TRBV9	TRBJ1-1	TGTGCCAGCAGCGTAGGGGGCTCCAACACTGAAGCTTTCTTT	CASSVGGSNTEAFF
.	15	.	TRBV2	TRBJ1-1	TGTGCCAGCAGTGAAATATGGGGCGAGAGCACTGAAGCTTTCTTT	CASSEIWGESTEAFF
.	14	.	TRBV5-4	TRBJ1-4	TGTGCCAGCAGCTTTGGGGGGGCTGGGGAAAAACTGTTTTTT	CASSFGGAGEKLFF
.	14	once	TRBV19	TRBJ1-5	TGTGCCAGCCAACAGGCCCTCGGTAATCAGCCCCAGCATTTT	CASQQALGNQPQHF
.	13	.	TRBV30	TRBJ2-5	TGTGCCTGGGGACAGAATCGTCAAGAGACCCAGTACTTC	CAWGQNRQETQYF
.	15	.	TRBV3-1/TRBV3-2	TRBJ1-1	TGTGCCAGCAGCCAAGATTTGGGGCCGGAGACTGAAGCTTTCTTT	CASSQDLGPETEAFF
TRBD1	14	few	TRBV28	TRBJ1-5	TGTGCCAGCTGGGACAGGGGAAGCAATCAGCCCCAGCATTTT	CASWDRGSNQPQHF
TRBD1	16	.	TRBV6-1	TRBJ2-7	TGTGCCAGCAGTGACGCCTATGGGACAGGGTATGACGAGCAGTACTTC	CASSDAYGTGYDEQYF
.	11	.	TRBV30	TRBJ2-2	TGTGCCCATCGGGGCACCGGGGAGCTGTTTTTT	CAHRGTGELFF
.	13	.	TRBV12-3/TRBV12-4	TRBJ1-3	TGTGCCAGCAGTATGGGAGCTGGAAACACCATATATTTT	CASSMGAGNTIYF
.	16	.	TRBV7-8	TRBJ1-5	TGTGCCAGCAGCTCACAAGGGGGAGGGCGGAATCAGCCCCAGCATTTT	CASSSQGGGRNQPQHF
TRBD2	15	.	TRBV3-1/TRBV3-2	TRBJ2-1	TGTGCCAGCAGCCAAGGGGGACTAGCTTTCAATGAGCAGTTCTTC	CASSQGGLAFNEQFF
.	12	.	TRBV2	TRBJ1-1	TGTGCCAGCAGCCCGGGGACACCAAAAGCTTTCTTT	CASSPGTPKAFF
TRBD1	16	.	TRBV3-1/TRBV3-2	TRBJ2-3	TGTGCCAGCAGCCACGTCCGACAGGGTGGGACAGATACGCAGTATTTT	CASSHVRQGGTDTQYF
.	16	.	TRBV19	TRBJ2-1	TGTGCCAGTAGTATCAGGGGGGACTTACGCTACAATGAGCAGTTCTTC	CASSIRGDLRYNEQFF
TRBD1	16	.	TRBV6-6	TRBJ1-1	TGTGCCAGCAGTGCCCGGGACAGGGGCTGGAACACTGAAGCTTTCTTT	CASSARDRGWNTEAFF
.	17	few	TRBV5-4	TRBJ2-7	TGTGCCAGCAGCTTTGGGGATAGACAGAGCCTTTCCTACGAGCAGTACTTC	CASSFGDRQSLSYEQYF
.	13	.	TRBV6-6	TRBJ1-1	TGTGCCAGCGAGGGGGGGGGAAGCACTGAAGCTTTCTTT	CASEGGGSTEAFF
.	13	.	TRBV4-3	TRBJ1-1	TGCGCCAGCAGCCAAGATGGGGGCAGGGAAGCTTTCTTT	CASSQDGGREAFF
.	14	once	TRBV18	TRBJ2-7	TGTGCCAGCTCACCACCGACAGCCATCTACGAGCAGTACTTC	CASSPPTAIYEQYF
TRBD1	13	.	TRBV10-2	TRBJ1-5	TGCGCCAGCACGGGACAGGCCAATCAGCCCCAGCATTTT	CASTGQANQPQHF